The entry that follows covers one TCR beta chain sequence. Patients were ineligible given autoimmune disease history or systemic immunosuppression. This sample is drawn from a study of OX40 agonist ivuxolimab in advanced cancers. About the research overall: Patients were infused with ivuxolimab every 2 weeks at 0.01 to 10 mg/kg. Three patients, one with hepatocellular carcinoma and two with cutaneous melanoma, achieved partial responses.

Repertoires were generated with immunoSEQ multiplex PCR, while TCRdb's copy carries only in-frame clones and drops some. The sample records about 64,000 clones, around nine tenths being singletons. This CDR3 is 10 amino acids long. Per germline, CDR1 MNHNY and CDR2 SVGAGI (reference sequence). V was cut by 6 bases and J by 11 bases, with 10 bases left in between. The sample was CD4+ or CD8+ T cells sorted from blood, taken in a trial of the OX40 agonist ivuxolimab. The receptor comes from an adult with an advanced solid tumor such as melanoma, head and neck, liver or kidney cancer. The chain is built from TRBV6-6 and TRBJ1-2, with D hard to call. CDR3 sequence reads: CASRITWYTF. The CDR3 DNA is TGTGCCAGCAGAATCACGTGGTACACCTTC.